The TCR beta chain under discussion was sequenced for a study of shared clonotypes between healthy human individuals. About the study: Donor composition was a couple of women and three men, aged 18 to 49.

CD45RO-negative, CCR7-selected cells formed the naive CD8 fraction, which excluded terminally differentiated effector memory CD45RA+ cells. The length of the CDR3 is 18 residues. The germline V gene encodes CDR1 SEHNR and CDR2 FQNEAQ (reference sequence). Germline trimming cut 4 bases from V and 0 bases from J; bases unmatched to any gene: 11. Study-wide findings and caveats: Relative to clonotypes present in all four donors, those not shared had lower generation probabilities.

Some clones are missing from TCRdb's copy, which holds only in-frame ones; the method was immunoSEQ multiplex PCR. This sample has roughly 2.1 million clones; 90% to 95% occur once, and the top ten carry around 1.7%. Concerning this clone itself: The antigen remains unidentified.

This clonotype was sampled from a man between 18 and 29 years old in good health. Some clones in this sample may be carry-over from other donors' samples. Sequenced: naive CD8+ T cells from PBMCs. The V and J genes are TRBV7-9 and TRBJ2-1, with 8 bases that match TRBD1. The CDR3 region is CASSSSFLTGGSYNEQFF. CDR3 bases: TGTGCCAGCAGCTCCTCCTTCCTAACAGGGGGCTCCTACAATGAGCAGTTCTTC.